A selection of T cell receptor beta chains follows, all from one sample in a study of T-cell reconstitution after alpha-beta-depleted transplantation in children. TCRdb re-derived calls from the PCR reads in MiXCR, one entry per CDR3 protein. Among 750,000 to 950,000 distinct CDR3 sequences listed, roughly 15% were seen once. Sequencing used PBMCs, mostly from graft donor cells, obtained 360 days after TCRalphabeta/CD19-depleted stem cell transplant. Receptors were obtained from a male patient aged 10-17 years who had a stem cell transplant for acute lymphoblastic leukemia, so the T cells may come from the graft donor. The CDR3 runs from the conserved cysteine through the conserved F or W. The D gene is left open where the match is weak. Rows give clone size only sometimes, using once, few, many, or a class for an expanded clone.

V gene,clone size,D gene,J gene,CDR3 DNA,CDR3 protein
TRBV20-1,many,-,TRBJ2-2,TGCAGTGCTAGTTTAACAAGGCCCAAATTTACCGGGGAGCTGTTTTTT,CSASLTRPKFTGELFF
TRBV29-1,few,TRBD1,TRBJ2-5,TGCAGCCTTCGACAGGGATTAATCCAAGAGACCCAGTACTTC,CSLRQGLIQETQYF
TRBV10-3,-,TRBD1,TRBJ1-1,TGTGCCATCAGTGATCCCAACAGGGGTAACACTGAAGCTTTCTTT,CAISDPNRGNTEAFF
TRBV7-3,many,-,TRBJ1-1,TGTGCCAGCAGCTTGTTGGGGCAGGGCACTGAAGCTTTCTTT,CASSLLGQGTEAFF
TRBV7-2,-,-,TRBJ2-1,TGTGCCAGCAGCTTAGGCCTTCTGTGGATTGGGGAGTTCTTC,CASSLGLLWIGEFF
TRBV18,many,-,TRBJ2-3,TGTGCCAGCAGTCCGGGGGTTACAGATACGCAGTATTTT,CASSPGVTDTQYF
TRBV29-1,-,-,TRBJ2-7,TGCAGCGTTGAAGGAGGGTTATACGAGCAGTACTTC,CSVEGGLYEQYF
TRBV20-1,few,-,TRBJ2-7,TGCACTCAAGTCCGGGGGACCTACGAGCAGTACTTC,CTQVRGTYEQYF
TRBV18,few,TRBD2,TRBJ2-7,TGTGCCAGCTCATACTTTAGCGGGAGCGCCTACGAGCAGTACTTC,CASSYFSGSAYEQYF
TRBV19,-,TRBD1,TRBJ1-2,TGTGCCAGTAGTATACCACCGGGACAGGGGGCGTATGGCTACACCTTC,CASSIPPGQGAYGYTF
TRBV7-2,-,-,TRBJ2-5,TGTGCCAGCAGCTCCGGCTTCTTTGGTAGGAGGCAAGAGACCCAGTACTTC,CASSSGFFGRRQETQYF
TRBV5-5,-,-,TRBJ2-7,TGTGCCAGCAGCTTCTACCCGGCCTACGAGCAGTACTTC,CASSFYPAYEQYF
TRBV27,-,-,TRBJ2-7,TGTGCCAGCAGTGGTCGGGATGTGGCCTACGAGCAGTACTTC,CASSGRDVAYEQYF